A single sample gave rise to the 21 T cell receptor beta chains below, sequenced in a study of technical replicates of blood from a handful of donors (dated by TCRdb to the late 2010s). Library prep was done by the immunoSEQ multiplex PCR assay. TCRdb carries this immuneACCESS record with in-frame sequences only. Its versions omit some clonotypes, under half of them owing to an unresolved V gene in the studies checked, with the rest unexplained. In this sample the table shows about 84,000 clones, 95% to 98% of which occur a single time. Clones ranked in the top ten supply approximately 0.15% of the sample. The sample consisted of T cells isolated from PBMCs. Receptors were obtained from a human donor in good health.

The chain combines TRBV4-2 with TRBJ2-5, with 8 bases aligning to TRBD2. Germline CDR1 LGHNA, CDR2 YNFKEQ. CDR3 size: 15 residues. Trimming took 3 bases from V and 5 from J; bases not matched to a gene: 8. CDR3 nucleotide sequence: TGTGCCAGCAGCCAGGACCCTAGCGGGCGGGAGACCCAGTACTTC. This sequence encodes CASSQDPSGRETQYF.

The V call is TRBV11-2, the J call TRBJ2-5, with TRBD1 matching 10 bases. The V gene end was trimmed by 4 bases and the J gene end by 4 bases; junction bases not matched to a gene: 9. The CDR3 length is 16 residues. Germline V gene data show CDR1 as SGHAT and CDR2 as FQNNGV. CDR3 region: CASSSLRQGARETQYF. CDR3 coding DNA: TGTGCCAGCAGCTCACTAAGACAGGGGGCAAGAGAGACCCAGTACTTC. The whole variable domain, remainder taken from reference TRBV11-2 and TRBJ2-5, is EAGVAQSPRYKIIEKRQSVAFWCNPISGHATLYWYQQILGQGPKLLIQFQNNGVVDDSQLPKDRFSAERLKGVDSTLKIQPAKLEDSAVYLCASSSLRQGARETQYFGPGTRLLVL.

The CDR3 region is CASSPGTGYEQYF. In DNA form, the CDR3 reads TGTGCCAGCTCCCCGGGAACAGGGTACGAGCAGTACTTC. The chain combines TRBV18 with TRBJ2-7; D perhaps matches TRBD1 (6 bases). Germline CDR1 and CDR2: KGHSH and LQKENI. V was shortened by 6 bases and J by 4 bases, with 13 bases between the two germline ends. The CDR3 spans 13 residues.

The CDR3 is CASSSQGQTNEKLFF. CDR3 DNA sequence: TGTGCCAGCAGCTCCCAGGGACAAACTAATGAAAAACTGTTTTTT. V is TRBV5-4 and J is TRBJ1-4; tentative D call: TRBD1 (6 bases). This CDR3 is 15 amino acids long. The V gene lost 3 bases and the J gene lost 1 base, with 10 bases spanning the gap. In germline, CDR1 is SGHNT, CDR2 YYREEE (reference sequence). The full variable domain, rest sourced from reference TRBV5-4 and TRBJ1-4, is ETGVTQSPTHLIKTRGQQVTLRCSSQSGHNTVSWYQQALGQGPQFIFQYYREEENGRGNFPPRFSGLQFPNYSSELNVNALELDDSALYLCASSSQGQTNEKLFFGSGTQLSVL.

The V call is TRBV2, the J call TRBJ2-5; 7 nucleotides align to TRBD2. This CDR3 contains 10 residues. Germline V lookup: CDR1 SNHLY, CDR2 FYNNEI. The CDR3 coding sequence is TGTGGCGGGGGCCAAGAGACCCAGTACTTC. This encodes CGGGQETQYF.

The chain carries TRBV5-6 and TRBJ2-1; D ambiguous. The CDR3 has 11 residues. From germline, CDR1 is SGHDT and CDR2 YYEEEE. The V end lost 3 bases, the J end lost 5 bases, and 3 bases lay between the germline ends. In DNA, the CDR3 is TGTGCCAGCAGCTCTGACAATGAGCAGTTCTTC. It codes for CASSSDNEQFF.

The V and J genes are TRBV5-1 and TRBJ2-7, with D maybe TRBD2 (6 bases). CDR1 SGHRS and CDR2 YFSETQ come from the germline V gene. The V and J ends lost 4 bases and 2 bases respectively, with 13 bases between them. The length of the CDR3 is 14 residues. CDR3 nucleotide sequence: TGCGCCAGCAGCACCGTTAGCGGAGCCTACGAGCAGTACTTC. Residues: CASSTVSGAYEQYF.

The CDR3 region has the DNA TGCGCCAGCAGCTGGGGCGGTGGCAGTATGGGTTACGAGCAGTACTTC. Amino acid sequence: CASSWGGGSMGYEQYF. This chain links TRBV5-1 with TRBJ2-7, with a tentative D call TRBD1 (5 bases). CDR1 is SGHRS and CDR2 is YFSETQ in the germline V gene. V lost 3 bases and J lost 4, with 20 bases in between. This CDR3 has 16 amino acids. The full variable domain, completed using reference TRBV5-1 and TRBJ2-7, is KAGVTQTPRYLIKTRGQQVTLSCSPISGHRSVSWYQQTPGQGLQFLFEYFSETQRNKGNFPGRFSGRQFSNSRSEMNVSTLELGDSALYLCASSWGGGSMGYEQYFGPGTRLTVT.

CDR3 loop: CASSIVQGQYGYTF. Here the CDR3 DNA reads TGTGCCAGTAGTATAGTACAGGGGCAGTATGGCTACACCTTC. This rearrangement joins TRBV19 to TRBJ1-2; 7 nucleotides agree with TRBD1. J was trimmed by 5 bases and V by 1 base; bases with no gene match: 4. Germline CDR1 LNHDA, CDR2 SQIVND (reference sequence). The CDR3 consists of 14 residues.

This clone has only one observation. The chain uses TRBV27 and TRBJ2-1, with 11 positions matching TRBD1. The CDR3 extends over 15 amino acids. Germline-derived CDR1 and CDR2 are MNHEY and SMNVEV (reference sequence). Trimming took 5 bases from V and 7 from J; bases not matched to a gene: 7. CDR3 loop: CASSPRTGGGNEQFF. The CDR3 DNA reads as TGTGCCAGCAGTCCTCGGACAGGGGGCGGGAATGAGCAGTTCTTC.

This chain uses TRBV25-1 with TRBJ2-5; D remains ambiguous. Germline V gene lookup returns CDR1 MGHDK and CDR2 SYGVNS. The CDR3 covers 13 residues. Trimming cost V 4 bases and J 4 bases, with 10 bases left between them. CDR3 sequence: CASSALSLETQYF. Here the CDR3 DNA reads TGTGCCAGCAGTGCCCTCTCCCTAGAGACCCAGTACTTC.

The chain combines TRBV9 with TRBJ2-5; TRBD2 agrees at 8 bases. Trimming at V came to 0 bases and at J to 1 base, leaving 5 bases not matched to a gene. Germline CDR1 reads SGDLS; CDR2 reads YYNGEE. There are 16 residues in the CDR3. The CDR3 sequence is CASSVGASGSQETQYF. As DNA, the CDR3 is TGTGCCAGCAGCGTAGGCGCTAGCGGGTCCCAAGAGACCCAGTACTTC.

The gene calls are TRBV2 and TRBJ2-7, with D perhaps matching TRBD1 (6 bases). The V end lost 2 bases, the J end lost 0 bases, and 8 bases lay between the germline ends. This CDR3 is built from 14 residues. Germline loops: CDR1 SNHLY, CDR2 FYNNEI. DNA of the CDR3: TGTGCCAGCAGTGAACAGGGGAGCTCCTACGAGCAGTACTTC. It is translated as CASSEQGSSYEQYF.

The genes are TRBV14 and TRBJ1-2, with D uncertain. This CDR3 region has 17 residues. CDR1 and CDR2 (germline): SGHDN, FVKESK. V gave up 1 base and J gave up 4 bases, with 19 bases separating them. CDR3 region: CASSQVERQPVSYGYTF. CDR3 coding DNA: TGTGCCAGCAGCCAAGTGGAGAGGCAGCCCGTAAGCTATGGCTACACCTTC. Full variable domain (missing parts from reference TRBV14 and TRBJ1-2): EAGVTQFPSHSVIEKGQTVTLRCDPISGHDNLYWYRRVMGKEIKFLLHFVKESKQDESGMPNNRFLAERTGGTYSTLKVQPAELEDSGVYFCASSQVERQPVSYGYTFGSGTRLTVV.

This chain's CDR3 is CASRRGGSYEQYF. CDR3 coding DNA: TGCGCCAGCAGGCGGGGAGGTTCATACGAGCAGTACTTC. This chain joins TRBV10-2 and TRBJ2-7, with a possible D match to TRBD2 (6 bases). Trimming took off 6 bases at V and 4 bases at J, with 13 bases between the two ends. Per germline, CDR1 WSHSY and CDR2 SAAADI. The CDR3 contains 13 residues.

J is TRBJ2-1 and V is TRBV2; the match to TRBD1 covers 7 bases. V was pared by 10 bases and J by 6 bases, with 12 bases of the junction left unmatched. The CDR3 covers 14 residues. From germline, CDR1 is SNHLY and CDR2 FYNNEI. The CDR3 region has the DNA TGTGCCATCAAAAGACAGGGCGGCGCCAATGAGCAGTTCTTC. Its protein product is CAIKRQGGANEQFF.

This chain links TRBV4-1 with TRBJ1-5; D is uncertain. V gave up 0 bases and J gave up 9 bases, with 9 bases separating them. This CDR3 is built from 13 residues. Germline V lookup: CDR1 MGHRA, CDR2 YSYEKL. The CDR3 region is CASSQDGSGPQHF. As DNA, the CDR3 is TGCGCCAGCAGCCAAGATGGCTCGGGGCCCCAGCATTTT.

The chain has TRBV6-5 and TRBJ1-5; no reliable D call. V lost 2 bases and J lost 4, with 6 bases in between. CDR1 is MNHEY, CDR2 SVGAGI, per germline. The CDR3 has 13 amino acids. The DNA for the CDR3 is TGTGCCAGCAGTTACCGGGAGAATCAGCCCCAGCATTTT. Protein sequence: CASSYRENQPQHF.

The chain employs TRBV6-1 and TRBJ2-3; 7 positions match TRBD1. The CDR3 runs to 14 residues. V was clipped by 3 bases and J by 7 bases; unmatched bases: 7. Per the germline V gene, CDR1 is MNHNS and CDR2 is SASEGT. Here the CDR3 DNA reads TGTGCCAGCAGTGACTCGGACAGGCGCTATACGCAGTATTTT. Translated, it gives CASSDSDRRYTQYF.

The table lists this clone with a count of one. The CDR3 DNA reads as TGTGCCAGCAGTGACCAGGGGGCTGGTGGAAACACCATATATTTT. Translating gives CASSDQGAGGNTIYF. V and J are TRBV6-1 and TRBJ1-3, with 8 bases matching TRBD1. Unmatched junction bases numbered 4, after V lost 3 bases and J lost 3 bases. The CDR3 extends over 15 amino acids. Germline V CDR1 and CDR2: MNHNS, SASEGT.

This chain links TRBV6-1 with TRBJ2-3; 8 bases are shared with TRBD1. CDR1 is MNHNS, CDR2 SASEGT, per germline. The J segment lost 1 base and the V segment lost 7 bases, leaving 7 bases of the junction unmatched. The CDR3 consists of 15 residues. CDR3 sequence (DNA): TGTGCCAGCACAGGGGGGACAGGCCGCACAGATACGCAGTATTTT. Translated, it gives CASTGGTGRTDTQYF.